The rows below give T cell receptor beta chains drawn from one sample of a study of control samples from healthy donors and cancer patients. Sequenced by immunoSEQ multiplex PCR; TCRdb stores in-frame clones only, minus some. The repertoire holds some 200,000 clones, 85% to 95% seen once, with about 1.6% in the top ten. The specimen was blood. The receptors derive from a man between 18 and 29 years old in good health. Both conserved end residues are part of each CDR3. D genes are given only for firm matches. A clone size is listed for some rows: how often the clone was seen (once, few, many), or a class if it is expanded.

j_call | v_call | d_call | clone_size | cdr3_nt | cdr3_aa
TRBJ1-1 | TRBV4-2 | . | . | TGTGCCAGCAGCCAAGATTACAGAAACGGGAACACTGAAGCTTTCTTT | CASSQDYRNGNTEAFF
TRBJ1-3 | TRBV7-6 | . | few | TGTGCCAGCAGCTTAGGTCTACCGGGAAACACCATATATTTT | CASSLGLPGNTIYF
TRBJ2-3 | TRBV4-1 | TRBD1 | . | TGCGCCAGCAGCCCGGGACAGGGGTACACAGATACGCAGTATTTT | CASSPGQGYTDTQYF
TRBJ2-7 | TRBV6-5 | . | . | TGTGCCAGCAGTTCCGACACCTCCTACGAGCAGTACTTC | CASSSDTSYEQYF
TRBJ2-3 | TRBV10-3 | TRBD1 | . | TGTGCCATCAGTGATGGGAAGGGGGCTGCAGATACGCAGTATTTT | CAISDGKGAADTQYF
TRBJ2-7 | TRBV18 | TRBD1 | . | TGTGCCAGCTCACCACCACCCGGGACAGGGGGATACGAGCAGTACTTC | CASSPPPGTGGYEQYF
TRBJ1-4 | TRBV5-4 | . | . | TGTGCCAGCAGCTTGACACAAGGGAATGAAAAACTGTTTTTT | CASSLTQGNEKLFF
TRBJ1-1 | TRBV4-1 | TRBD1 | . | TGCGCCAGCAGCCACACAGGGGGCGCCGGAACTGAAGCTTTCTTT | CASSHTGGAGTEAFF
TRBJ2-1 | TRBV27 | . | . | TGTGCCAGCAGTTTCGGGACTCCCGTTCCTGAGCAGTTCTTC | CASSFGTPVPEQFF
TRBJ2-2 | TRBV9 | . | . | TGTGCCAGCAGCCCATGGGGGGCGAACACCGGGGAGCTGTTTTTT | CASSPWGANTGELFF
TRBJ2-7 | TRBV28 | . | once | TGTGCCAGCAGGGAGAGGGACGAGCAGTACTTC | CASRERDEQYF
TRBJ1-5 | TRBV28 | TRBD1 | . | TGTGCCAGCAGCGACAGGGGCCAGCCCCAGCATTTT | CASSDRGQPQHF
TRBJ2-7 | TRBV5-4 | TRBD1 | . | TGTGCCAGCAGCCCCCCGACAGGGGGCGGCCAGTTGGAGCAGTACTTC | CASSPPTGGGQLEQYF
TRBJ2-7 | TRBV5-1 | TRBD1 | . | TGCGCCAGCAGCCCAGGACAGGGGTTATCCTACGAGCAGTACTTC | CASSPGQGLSYEQYF
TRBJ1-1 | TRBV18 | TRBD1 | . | TGTGCCAGCTCACCCGGACAGGGGAACACTGAAGCTTTCTTT | CASSPGQGNTEAFF
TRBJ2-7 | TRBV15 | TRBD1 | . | TGTGCCACCAGCAGAGCTTTTACCGGGACAGGCTCGAACTACGAGCAGTACTTC | CATSRAFTGTGSNYEQYF
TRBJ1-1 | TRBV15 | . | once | TGTGCCACCAGCAGAGGAGGAGGGAGACAGAACACTGAAGCTTTCTTT | CATSRGGGRQNTEAFF
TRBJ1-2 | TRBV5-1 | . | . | TGCGCCAGCAGCCTAGGACAGTCCTCCTATGGCTACACCTTC | CASSLGQSSYGYTF
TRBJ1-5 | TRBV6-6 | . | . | TGTGCCAGCAGTTACGCGGTTTTAAGCAATCAGCCCCAGCATTTT | CASSYAVLSNQPQHF
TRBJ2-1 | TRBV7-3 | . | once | TGTGCCAGCAGCTTGGGTAGCGACAGTACTTACAATGAGCAGTTCTTC | CASSLGSDSTYNEQFF